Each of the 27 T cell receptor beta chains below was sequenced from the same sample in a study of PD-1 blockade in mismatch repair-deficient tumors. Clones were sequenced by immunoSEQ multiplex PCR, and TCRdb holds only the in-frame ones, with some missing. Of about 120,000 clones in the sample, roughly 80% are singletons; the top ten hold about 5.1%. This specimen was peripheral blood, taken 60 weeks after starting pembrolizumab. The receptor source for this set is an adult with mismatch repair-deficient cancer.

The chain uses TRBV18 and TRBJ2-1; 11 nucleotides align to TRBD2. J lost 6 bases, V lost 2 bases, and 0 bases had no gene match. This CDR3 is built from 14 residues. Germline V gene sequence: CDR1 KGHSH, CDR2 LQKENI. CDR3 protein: CASSPGTSGNEQFF. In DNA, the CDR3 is TGTGCCAGCTCACCAGGGACTAGCGGCAATGAGCAGTTCTTC.

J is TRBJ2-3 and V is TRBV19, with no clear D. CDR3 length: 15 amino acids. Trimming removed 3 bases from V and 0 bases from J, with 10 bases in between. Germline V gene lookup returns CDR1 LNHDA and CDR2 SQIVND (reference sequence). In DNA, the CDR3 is TGTGCCAGTAGTATGGCGCTAGTGAGCACAGATACGCAGTATTTT. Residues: CASSMALVSTDTQYF.

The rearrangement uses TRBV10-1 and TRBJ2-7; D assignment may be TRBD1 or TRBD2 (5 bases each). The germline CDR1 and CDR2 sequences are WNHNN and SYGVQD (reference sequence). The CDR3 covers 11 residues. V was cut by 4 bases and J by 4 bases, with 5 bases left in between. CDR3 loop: CASSGGYEQYF. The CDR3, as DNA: TGCGCCAGCAGTGGGGGGTACGAGCAGTACTTC.

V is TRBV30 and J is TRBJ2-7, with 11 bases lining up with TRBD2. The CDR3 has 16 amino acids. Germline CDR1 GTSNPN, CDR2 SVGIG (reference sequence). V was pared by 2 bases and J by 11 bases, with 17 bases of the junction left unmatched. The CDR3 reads CAWSLGFSGRAETKYF. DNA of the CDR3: TGTGCCTGGAGTCTAGGGTTTAGCGGGAGGGCTGAGACCAAGTACTTC.

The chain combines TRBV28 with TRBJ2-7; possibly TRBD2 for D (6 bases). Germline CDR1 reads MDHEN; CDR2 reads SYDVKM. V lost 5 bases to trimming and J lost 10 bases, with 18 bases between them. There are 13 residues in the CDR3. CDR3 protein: CASSPPRAGIQYF. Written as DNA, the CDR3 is TGTGCCAGCAGTCCCCCCCGGGCGGGAATTCAGTACTTC.

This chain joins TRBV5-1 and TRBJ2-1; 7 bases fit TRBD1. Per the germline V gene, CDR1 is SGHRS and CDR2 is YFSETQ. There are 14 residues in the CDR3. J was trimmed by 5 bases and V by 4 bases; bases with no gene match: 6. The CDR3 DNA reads TGCGCCAGCAGCCCATCGGGACAGCACAATGAGCAGTTCTTC. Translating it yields CASSPSGQHNEQFF. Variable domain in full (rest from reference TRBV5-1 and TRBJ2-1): KAGVTQTPRYLIKTRGQQVTLSCSPISGHRSVSWYQQTPGQGLQFLFEYFSETQRNKGNFPGRFSGRQFSNSRSEMNVSTLELGDSALYLCASSPSGQHNEQFFGPGTRLTVL.

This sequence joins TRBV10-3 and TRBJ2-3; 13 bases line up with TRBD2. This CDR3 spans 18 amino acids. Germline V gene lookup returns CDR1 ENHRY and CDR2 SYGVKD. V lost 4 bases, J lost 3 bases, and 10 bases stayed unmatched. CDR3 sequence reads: CAISVNYGTSGETDTQYF. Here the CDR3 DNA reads TGTGCCATCAGTGTGAACTACGGGACTAGCGGGGAGACAGATACGCAGTATTTT.

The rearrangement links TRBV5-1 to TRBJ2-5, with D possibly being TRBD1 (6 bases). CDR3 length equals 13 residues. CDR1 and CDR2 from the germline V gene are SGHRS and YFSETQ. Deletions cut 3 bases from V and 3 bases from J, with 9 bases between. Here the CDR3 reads CASSWAGEETQYF. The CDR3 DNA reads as TGCGCCAGCAGCTGGGCAGGGGAAGAGACCCAGTACTTC.

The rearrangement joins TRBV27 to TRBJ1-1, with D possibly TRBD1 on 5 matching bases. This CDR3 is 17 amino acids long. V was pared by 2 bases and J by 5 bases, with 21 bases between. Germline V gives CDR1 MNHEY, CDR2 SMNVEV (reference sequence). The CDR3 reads CASSLGVGAPMRTEAFF. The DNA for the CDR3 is TGTGCCAGCAGTTTAGGGGTAGGGGCCCCAATGAGGACTGAAGCTTTCTTT.

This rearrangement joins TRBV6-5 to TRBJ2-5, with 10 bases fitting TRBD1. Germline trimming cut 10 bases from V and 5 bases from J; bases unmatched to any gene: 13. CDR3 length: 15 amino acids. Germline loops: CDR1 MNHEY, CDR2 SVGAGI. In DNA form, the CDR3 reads TGTGCCACCTACCGGGACAGGGGAGTGTGGGAGACCCAGTACTTC. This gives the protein CATYRDRGVWETQYF.

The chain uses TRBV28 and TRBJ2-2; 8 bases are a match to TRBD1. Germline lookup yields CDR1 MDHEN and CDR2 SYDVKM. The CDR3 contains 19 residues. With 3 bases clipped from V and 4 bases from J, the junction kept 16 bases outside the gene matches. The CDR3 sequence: CASSFIRGRVSVSTGELFF. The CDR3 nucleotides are TGTGCCAGCAGTTTCATCAGGGGGCGCGTCTCGGTTAGCACCGGGGAGCTGTTTTTT.

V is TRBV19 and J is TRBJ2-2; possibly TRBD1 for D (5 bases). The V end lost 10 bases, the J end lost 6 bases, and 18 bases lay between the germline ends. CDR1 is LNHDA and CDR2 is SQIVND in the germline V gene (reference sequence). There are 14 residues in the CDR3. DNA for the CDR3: TGTGCCACCCCGTCGACAGTGAAGTCCGGGGAGCTGTTTTTT. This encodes CATPSTVKSGELFF.

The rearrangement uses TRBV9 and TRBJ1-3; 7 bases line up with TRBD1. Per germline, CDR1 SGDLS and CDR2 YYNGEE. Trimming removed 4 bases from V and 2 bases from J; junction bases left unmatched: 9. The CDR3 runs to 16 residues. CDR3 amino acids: CASSKSQGVTGNTIYF. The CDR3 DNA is TGTGCCAGCAGCAAATCGCAGGGGGTAACTGGAAACACCATATATTTT.

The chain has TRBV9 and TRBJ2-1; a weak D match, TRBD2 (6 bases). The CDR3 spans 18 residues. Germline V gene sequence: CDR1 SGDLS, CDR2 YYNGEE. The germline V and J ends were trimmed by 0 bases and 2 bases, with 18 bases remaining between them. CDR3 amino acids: CASSVGAQPGDTYNEQFF. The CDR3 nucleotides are TGTGCCAGCAGCGTAGGGGCTCAACCGGGAGATACCTACAATGAGCAGTTCTTC.

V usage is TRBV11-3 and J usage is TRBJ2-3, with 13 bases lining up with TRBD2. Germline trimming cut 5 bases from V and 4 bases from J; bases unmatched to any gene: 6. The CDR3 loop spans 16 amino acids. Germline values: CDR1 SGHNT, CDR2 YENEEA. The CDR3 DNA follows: TGTGCCAGCAGCACCCAACTAGCGGGAGGGCCAGATACGCAGTATTTT. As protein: CASSTQLAGGPDTQYF.

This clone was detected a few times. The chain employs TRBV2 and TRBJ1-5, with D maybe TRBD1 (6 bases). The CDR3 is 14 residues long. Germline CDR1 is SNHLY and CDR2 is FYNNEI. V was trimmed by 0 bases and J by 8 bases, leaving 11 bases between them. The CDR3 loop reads CASSEAWGREPQHF. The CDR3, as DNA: TGTGCCAGCAGTGAAGCATGGGGGCGGGAGCCCCAGCATTTT.

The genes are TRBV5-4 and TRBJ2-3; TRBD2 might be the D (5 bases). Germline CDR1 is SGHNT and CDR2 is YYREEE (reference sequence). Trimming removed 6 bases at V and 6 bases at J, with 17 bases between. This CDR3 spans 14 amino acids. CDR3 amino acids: CASTTSGYLDTQYF. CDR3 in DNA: TGTGCCAGCACGACTTCGGGGTACCTGGATACGCAGTATTTT.

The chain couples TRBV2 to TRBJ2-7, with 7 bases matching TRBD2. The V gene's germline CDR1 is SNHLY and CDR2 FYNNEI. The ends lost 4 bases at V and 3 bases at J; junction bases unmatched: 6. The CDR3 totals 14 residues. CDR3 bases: TGTGCCAGCAGTGCGGGGGGTCCAAGCTACGAGCAGTACTTC. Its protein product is CASSAGGPSYEQYF. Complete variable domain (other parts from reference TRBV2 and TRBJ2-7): EPEVTQTPSHQVTQMGQEVILRCVPISNHLYFYWYRQILGQKVEFLVSFYNNEISEKSEIFDDQFSVERPDGSNFTLKIRSTKLEDSAMYFCASSAGGPSYEQYFGPGTRLTVT.

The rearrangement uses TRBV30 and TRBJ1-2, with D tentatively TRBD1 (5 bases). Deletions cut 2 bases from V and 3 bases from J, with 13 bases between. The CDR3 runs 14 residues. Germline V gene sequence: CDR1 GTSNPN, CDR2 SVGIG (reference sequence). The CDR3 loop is CAWSFPGLYYGYTF. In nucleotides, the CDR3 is TGTGCCTGGAGTTTTCCGGGACTTTACTATGGCTACACCTTC. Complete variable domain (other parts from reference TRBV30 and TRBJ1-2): SQTIHQWPATLVQPVGSPLSLECTVEGTSNPNLYWYRQAAGRGLQLLFYSVGIGQISSEVPQNLSASRPQDRQFILSSKKLLLSDSGFYLCAWSFPGLYYGYTFGSGTRLTVV.

CDR3 nucleotide sequence: TGTGCCAGTAGGACTAGCGGGACCTTTGAGCAGTTCTTC. Its translation: CASRTSGTFEQFF. The chain carries TRBV2 and TRBJ2-1; 12 bases match TRBD2. This CDR3 region has 13 residues. Per germline, CDR1 SNHLY and CDR2 FYNNEI. Germline trimming cut 9 bases from V and 9 bases from J; bases unmatched to any gene: 6.

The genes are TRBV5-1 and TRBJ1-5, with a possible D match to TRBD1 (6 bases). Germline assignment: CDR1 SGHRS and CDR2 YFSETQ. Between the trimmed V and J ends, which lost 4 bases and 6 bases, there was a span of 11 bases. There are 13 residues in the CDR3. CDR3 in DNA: TGCGCCAGCAGCAATGCGACAGGTCAGCCCCAGCATTTT. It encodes CASSNATGQPQHF.

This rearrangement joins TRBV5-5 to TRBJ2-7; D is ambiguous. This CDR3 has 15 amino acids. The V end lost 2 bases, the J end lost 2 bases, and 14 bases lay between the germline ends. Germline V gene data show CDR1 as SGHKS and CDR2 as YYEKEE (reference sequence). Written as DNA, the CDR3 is TGTGCCAGCAGCTTAAGACTGTCCTCCACCTACGAGCAGTACTTC. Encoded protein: CASSLRLSSTYEQYF.

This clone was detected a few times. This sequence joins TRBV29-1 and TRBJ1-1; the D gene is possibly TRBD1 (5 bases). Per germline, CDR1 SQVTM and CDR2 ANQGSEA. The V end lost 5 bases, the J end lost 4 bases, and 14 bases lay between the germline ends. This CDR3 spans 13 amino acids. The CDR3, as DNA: TGCAGCGTTCGGGGCGGAGCAGCCACTGAAGCTTTCTTT. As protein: CSVRGGAATEAFF.

The CDR3 DNA reads TGTGCCAGCAGCCATGGGAACACTGAAGCTTTCTTT. This gives the protein CASSHGNTEAFF. The chain carries TRBV7-9 and TRBJ1-1; D not resolved. Germline CDR1 SEHNR, CDR2 FQNEAQ (reference sequence). This CDR3 region has 12 residues. V lost 5 bases, J lost 1 base, and 5 bases lay in between.

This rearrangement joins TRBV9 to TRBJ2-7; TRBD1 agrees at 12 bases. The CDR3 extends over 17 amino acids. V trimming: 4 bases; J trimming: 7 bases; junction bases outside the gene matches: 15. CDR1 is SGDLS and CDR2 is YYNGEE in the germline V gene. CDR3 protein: CASSPLPWGQGAEEQYF. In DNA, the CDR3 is TGTGCCAGCAGCCCCCTGCCTTGGGGACAGGGGGCGGAAGAGCAGTACTTC.

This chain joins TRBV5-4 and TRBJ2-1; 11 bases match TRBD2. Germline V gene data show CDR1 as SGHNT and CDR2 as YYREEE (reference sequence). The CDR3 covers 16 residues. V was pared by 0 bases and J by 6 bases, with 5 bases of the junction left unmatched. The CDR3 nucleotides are TGTGCCAGCAGCTTGGCAACTAGCGGGAGAGCCAATGAGCAGTTCTTC. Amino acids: CASSLATSGRANEQFF.

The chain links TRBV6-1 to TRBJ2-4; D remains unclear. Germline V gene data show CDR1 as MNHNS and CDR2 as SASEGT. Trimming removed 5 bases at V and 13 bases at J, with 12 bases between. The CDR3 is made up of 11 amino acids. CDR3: CASSNLRTQYF. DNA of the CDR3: TGTGCCAGCAGTAATCTCCGAACGCAGTACTTC.